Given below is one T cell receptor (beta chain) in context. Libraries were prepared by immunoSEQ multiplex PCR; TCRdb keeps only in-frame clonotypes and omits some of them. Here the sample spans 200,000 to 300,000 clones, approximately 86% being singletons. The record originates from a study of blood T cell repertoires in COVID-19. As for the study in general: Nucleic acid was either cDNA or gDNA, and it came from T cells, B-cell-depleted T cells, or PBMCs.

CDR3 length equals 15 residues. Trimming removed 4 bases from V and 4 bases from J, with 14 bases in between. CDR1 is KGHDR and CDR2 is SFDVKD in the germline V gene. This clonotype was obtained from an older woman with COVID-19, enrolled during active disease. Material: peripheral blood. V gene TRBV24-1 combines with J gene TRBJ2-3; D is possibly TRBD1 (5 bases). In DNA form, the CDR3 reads TGTGCCACCAGTGAAGGGCAGGGCTTACCAGATACGCAGTATTTT. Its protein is CATSEGQGLPDTQYF.